This TCR beta chain was observed in a study of blood T cell repertoires in COVID-19. Whole-study context: Material from acute and convalescent COVID-19 was sourced from the United States, Italy and Spain. The analysed material was cDNA or gDNA that came from T cells, B-cell-depleted T cells, or PBMCs.

Original analysis: It was from reference gene primer amplification that nucleated cell counts were estimated. Here immunoSEQ multiplex PCR was the method, and the copy in TCRdb shows in-frame clones only, minus some. The DNA gave D and trimming, while V, J and clone size come from that table. The data contain around 300,000 clones, around 90% of them singletons. Material: peripheral blood. This TCR was recovered from a man between 45 and 60 years old with acute or convalescent COVID-19.

CDR3 in amino acids: CASSLHGQSNEKLFF. The CDR3, as DNA: TGTGCCAGCAGTCTCCACGGACAGTCTAATGAAAAACTGTTTTTT. The J gene is TRBJ1-4, the V gene TRBV27; weak D call: TRBD1 (6 bases). CDR1 MNHEY and CDR2 SMNVEV come from the germline V gene (reference sequence). This CDR3 is built from 15 residues. V shed 5 bases and J shed 3 bases, with 13 bases lying between them. The full variable domain, its missing parts supplied by reference TRBV27 and TRBJ1-4, is EAQVTQNPRYLITVTGKKLTVTCSQNMNHEYMSWYRQDPGLGLRQIYYSMNVEVTDKGDVPEGYKVSRKEKRNFPLILESPSPNQTSLYFCASSLHGQSNEKLFFGSGTQLSVL.